The T cell receptor beta chain described here comes from a study of post-analysis software for immune sequencing data. Libraries were made from TCR beta cDNA, and they carried unique molecular identifiers. Each CDR3 protein gets one entry after TCRdb re-called the PCR reads with MiXCR. In the table there are about 500,000 distinct CDR3 sequences, around 40% of which are singletons. General study points: Controls had lower frequencies than patients of about 5 TRBV segments, which included TRBV5-6, TRBV5-1 and TRBV20-1.

Looked up from germline, CDR1 is SGHVS and CDR2 is FNYEAQ. This CDR3 is 15 amino acids long. V shed 5 bases and J 5 bases; nucleotides not matched to a gene: 11. As for this clonotype: Antigen specificity is unknown.

The clonotype comes from a girl aged 5-17 years with multiple sclerosis. The chain uses TRBV7-6 and TRBJ2-5, with 7 bases aligning to TRBD2. Input material: blood. The CDR3 coding sequence is TGTGCCAGCAGCCCAAGGACTAGGTTCGGGGAGACCCAGTACTTC. As protein: CASSPRTRFGETQYF. The full variable domain, its missing parts supplied by reference TRBV7-6 and TRBJ2-5, is GAGVSQSPRYKVTKRGQDVALRCDPISGHVSLYWYRQALGQGPEFLTYFNYEAQQDKSGLPNDRFSAERPEGSISTLTIQRTEQRDSAMYRCASSPRTRFGETQYFGPGTRLLVL.